One and the same sample provided the 12 T cell receptor beta chains below, sequenced in a study of blood T cell repertoires in COVID-19. Using immunoSEQ multiplex PCR, the repertoire was profiled, and TCRdb retains in-frame clones only, with some absent. This sample yields approximately 81,000 clones, of which around nine tenths are seen a single time; approximately 1.2% belongs to the top ten. Sequencing was carried out using PBMCs or T cells enriched from blood (not recorded which). All receptors derive from a woman aged 45-60 years with acute COVID-19.

This chain uses TRBV24-1 with TRBJ2-5, with D unresolved. Germline V gene data show CDR1 as KGHDR and CDR2 as SFDVKD. The CDR3 runs to 10 residues. The germline V and J ends were trimmed by 8 bases and 7 bases, with 7 bases remaining between them. CDR3 loop: CATTNGTQYF. The CDR3 nucleotides are TGTGCCACCACAAACGGGACCCAGTACTTC.

This sequence joins TRBV2 and TRBJ2-7, with TRBD1 matching over 10 bases. V shed 7 bases, J shed 1 base, and the junction held 7 bases outside the gene matches. The CDR3 has 15 residues. From germline, CDR1 is SNHLY and CDR2 FYNNEI. The CDR3 coding sequence is TGTGCCAGCAACGGAATGGGACAGGGGTCCTACGAGCAGTACTTC. The encoded protein is CASNGMGQGSYEQYF.

CDR3: CASSLRGGHDGYTF. CDR3 nucleotides: TGTGCCAGCAGCTTAAGAGGAGGGCACGATGGCTACACCTTC. The chain has TRBV11-2 and TRBJ1-2; D is undetermined. CDR1 and CDR2 from the germline V gene are SGHAT and FQNNGV. Trimming removed 2 bases from V and 6 bases from J, with 13 bases in between. This CDR3 has 14 amino acids.

V gene TRBV7-6 combines with J gene TRBJ2-1; TRBD2 aligns across 7 bases. The CDR3 totals 13 residues. V was pared by 5 bases and J by 5 bases, with 3 bases of the junction left unmatched. Germline-derived CDR1 and CDR2 are SGHVS and FNYEAQ. The CDR3 sequence: CASSRGTNNEQFF. Written as DNA, the CDR3 is TGTGCCAGCAGCCGGGGGACTAACAATGAGCAGTTCTTC.

The chain employs TRBV14 and TRBJ2-7; 9 nucleotides agree with TRBD2. Trimming took 1 base from V and 1 from J; bases not matched to a gene: 8. The CDR3 sequence is 17 residues long. Germline lookup yields CDR1 SGHDN and CDR2 FVKESK. In DNA, the CDR3 is TGTGCCAGCAGCCAAGGCGCGACTAGCGGTTTTTCCTACGAGCAGTACTTC. It is translated as CASSQGATSGFSYEQYF.

This chain joins TRBV6-4 and TRBJ1-5; D remains unclear. Trimming stripped 5 bases from V and 1 base from J, with 6 bases between. Germline CDR1 and CDR2: MRHNA and SNTAGT. CDR3 size: 13 residues. CDR3: CASSPSSNQPQHF. The CDR3 DNA follows: TGTGCCAGCAGTCCCTCGAGCAATCAGCCCCAGCATTTT.

The chain recombines TRBV19 with TRBJ1-6; TRBD1 matches at 7 bases. V gave up 3 bases and J gave up 6 bases; unmatched junction bases: 2. The CDR3 extends over 14 amino acids. Germline CDR1 and CDR2: LNHDA and SQIVND (reference sequence). This CDR3 is CASSIPGGNSPLHF. The CDR3 DNA sequence: TGTGCCAGTAGTATTCCAGGGGGTAATTCACCCCTCCACTTT.

This clone was observed once. V and J are TRBV2 and TRBJ2-7, with D maybe TRBD1 (5 bases). Germline CDR1 SNHLY, CDR2 FYNNEI. CDR3 length: 12 residues. V lost 8 bases and J 0 bases, leaving 8 bases between the germline ends. CDR3 coding DNA: TGTGCCAGCGAGGACAACTCCTACGAGCAGTACTTC. Translated, it gives CASEDNSYEQYF.

This chain uses TRBV3-1 (or the pseudogene TRBV3-2) with TRBJ2-3; D not resolved. CDR3 length: 12 residues. Germline CDR1 LGHDT, CDR2 YNNKEL (reference sequence). Trimming pared 2 bases from V and 10 bases from J, leaving 10 bases between. Written as DNA, the CDR3 is TGTGCCAGCAGCCAAAGCCGTGAAGCGCAGTATTTT. Its protein product is CASSQSREAQYF.

This sequence joins TRBV5-6 and TRBJ2-3, with 7 bases lining up with TRBD2. Germline V gene sequence: CDR1 SGHDT, CDR2 YYEEEE. The V gene end was trimmed by 5 bases and the J gene end by 4 bases; junction bases not matched to a gene: 13. This CDR3 spans 16 amino acids. The CDR3 is CASRSLAGVIPDTQYF. The CDR3 DNA follows: TGTGCCAGCAGATCCCTGGCGGGAGTCATCCCAGATACGCAGTATTTT. Full variable domain (missing parts from reference TRBV5-6 and TRBJ2-3): DAGVTQSPTHLIKTRGQQVTLRCSPKSGHDTVSWYQQALGQGPQFIFQYYEEEERQRGNFPDRFSGHQFPNYSSELNVNALLLGDSALYLCASRSLAGVIPDTQYFGPGTRLTVL.

The chain carries TRBV5-4 and TRBJ2-2, with 9 bases matching TRBD2. The CDR3 runs 17 residues. CDR1 and CDR2 from the germline V gene are SGHNT and YYREEE (reference sequence). V was pared by 1 base and J by 6 bases, with 10 bases of the junction left unmatched. CDR3: CASSLPNSGSIAGELFF. In DNA form, the CDR3 reads TGTGCCAGCAGCTTGCCCAATAGCGGGAGCATTGCCGGGGAGCTGTTTTTT.

The chain uses TRBV9 and TRBJ1-2, with 7 bases fitting TRBD1. The CDR3 contains 14 residues. Germline CDR1 is SGDLS and CDR2 is YYNGEE. Germline trimming cut 3 bases from V and 3 bases from J; bases unmatched to any gene: 5. CDR3 in amino acids: CASSERTGHYGYTF. CDR3 in DNA: TGTGCCAGCAGCGAAAGGACAGGCCACTATGGCTACACCTTC.